Listed below are T cell receptor beta chains from one sample, sequenced in a study of Ad26.COV2.S vaccination and SARS-CoV-2 variants. The assay was immunoSEQ multiplex PCR, and TCRdb's table has in-frame clones only and misses some. The sample consists of roughly 460,000 clones, 89% of them appearing once. The source was peripheral blood, collected in a trial of Ad26.COV2.S vaccine versus placebo. All receptors come from a person aged 18 to 59 who received the Ad26.COV2.S COVID-19 vaccine or a placebo. Both conserved end residues are part of each CDR3. D genes are given only for firm matches. Some rows have no size entry. The others give once, few or many, or a class for an expanded clone.

cdr3_aa cdr3_nt v_call clone_size j_call d_call
CSVDPHPYNSPLHF TGCAGCGTTGACCCGCATCCCTATAATTCACCCCTCCACTTT TRBV29-1 NA TRBJ1-6 NA
CASSLSQGSNQPQHF TGTGCCAGCAGTTTATCACAGGGTAGCAATCAGCCCCAGCATTTT TRBV28 NA TRBJ1-5 NA
CASSSLQGSNQPQHF TGTGCCAGCAGCTCTCTCCAGGGGAGCAATCAGCCCCAGCATTTT TRBV7-6 NA TRBJ1-5 NA
CASSPWQDRVGNTIYF TGTGCCAGCAGCCCATGGCAGGACAGGGTTGGAAACACCATATATTTT TRBV7-9 few TRBJ1-3 TRBD1
CASSPREDQPQHF TGTGCCAGCAGCCCCCGGGAAGATCAGCCCCAGCATTTT TRBV3-1/TRBV3-2 NA TRBJ1-5 NA
CASSKGVVGGTHNEQFF TGTGCCAGCAGTAAAGGGGTGGTAGGCGGGACCCACAATGAGCAGTTCTTC TRBV6-4 NA TRBJ2-1 NA
CSASSGTAITRDAGYTF TGCAGTGCTAGTTCCGGGACAGCGATTACGAGGGATGCTGGCTACACCTTC TRBV20-1 few TRBJ1-2 TRBD1
CASSPGTPAYEQYF TGCGCCAGCAGCCCCGGGACTCCGGCCTACGAGCAGTACTTC TRBV5-1 NA TRBJ2-7 NA
CASGHPDWIHEQYF TGTGCCAGCGGCCACCCCGACTGGATCCACGAGCAGTACTTC TRBV9 few TRBJ2-7 NA
CASRLQRLNTEAFF TGTGCCAGCAGACTTCAACGACTGAACACTGAAGCTTTCTTT TRBV5-8 once TRBJ1-1 NA
CAIGVAGGDETQYF TGTGCCATCGGGGTTGCAGGGGGCGATGAGACCCAGTACTTC TRBV10-3 once TRBJ2-5 TRBD1
CASSLAGRPGTGELFF TGTGCCAGCAGCTTAGCGGGACGGCCAGGCACCGGGGAGCTGTTTTTT TRBV7-8 NA TRBJ2-2 NA
CAWSRPPGQGNYGYTF TGTGCCTGGAGTCGACCTCCGGGACAGGGGAACTATGGCTACACCTTC TRBV30 NA TRBJ1-2 TRBD1
CASGRSGPNEKLFF TGTGCCAGCGGCAGATCAGGGCCTAATGAAAAACTGTTTTTT TRBV6-6 NA TRBJ1-4 NA
CASMGRLAGMGNEQFF TGTGCCAGTATGGGGCGACTAGCGGGAATGGGGAATGAGCAGTTCTTC TRBV19 NA TRBJ2-1 TRBD2
CASSQDIGAGLGVDTQYF TGTGCCAGCAGCCAAGATATAGGCGCGGGGTTGGGGGTGGATACGCAGTATTTT TRBV3-1/TRBV3-2 NA TRBJ2-3 NA
CASSFSPGVETYEQYF TGTGCCAGCAGTTTTTCACCAGGGGTTGAAACCTACGAGCAGTACTTC TRBV6-2/TRBV6-3 NA TRBJ2-7 NA
CSASGLPNTGELFF TGCAGTGCTAGTGGCCTCCCTAACACCGGGGAGCTGTTTTTT TRBV20-1 NA TRBJ2-2 NA
CAISELAGTGYTDTQYF TGTGCCATCAGTGAACTCGCCGGGACAGGGTACACAGATACGCAGTATTTT TRBV10-3 NA TRBJ2-3 TRBD1
CATSMGGSYNEQFF TGTGCCACCAGTATGGGAGGGTCCTACAATGAGCAGTTCTTC TRBV24-1 NA TRBJ2-1 TRBD2
CASSLTGTANQPQHF TGTGCCAGCAGCTTGACCGGGACGGCGAATCAGCCCCAGCATTTT TRBV5-8 few TRBJ1-5 NA
CASSQGGTDFYGYTF TGTGCCAGCAGCCAAGGGGGGACGGACTTCTATGGCTACACCTTC TRBV3-1/TRBV3-2 NA TRBJ1-2 NA
CASSPGLAGGVRYEQYF TGTGCCAGCAGCCCCGGACTAGCGGGCGGAGTCCGATACGAGCAGTACTTC TRBV5-4 once TRBJ2-7 TRBD2
CSAKGLAGSYEQYF TGCAGCGCCAAAGGACTAGCGGGATCCTACGAGCAGTACTTC TRBV29-1 NA TRBJ2-7 TRBD2
CASSRDSKNTEAFF TGTGCCAGCTCACGGGACAGCAAGAACACTGAAGCTTTCTTT TRBV18 NA TRBJ1-1 TRBD1
CASSLARRQGPQHF TGTGCCAGCAGCTTAGCGCGGCGGCAGGGGCCCCAGCATTTT TRBV7-8 NA TRBJ1-5 NA
CASSYSGAWGYTF TGTGCCAGCAGTTACTCAGGGGCTTGGGGCTACACCTTC TRBV6-5 once TRBJ1-2 NA
CASSLAPSGSSTDTQYF TGTGCCAGCAGCTTAGCGCCAAGCGGTTCTAGCACAGATACGCAGTATTTT TRBV7-9 NA TRBJ2-3 NA
CSASARTGSGYTF TGCAGTGCTAGTGCCCGGACAGGGAGTGGCTACACCTTC TRBV20-1 NA TRBJ1-2 TRBD1
CASSYTALEAYYGYTF TGTGCCAGCAGTTACACGGCGTTGGAAGCCTACTATGGCTACACCTTC TRBV6-5 NA TRBJ1-2 NA
CASSTRSYNEQFF TGCGCCAGCAGCACGAGATCCTACAATGAGCAGTTCTTC TRBV5-1 NA TRBJ2-1 NA
CASSIVRQGGNQPQHF TGTGCCAGTAGTATAGTCCGGCAGGGTGGAAATCAGCCCCAGCATTTT TRBV19 NA TRBJ1-5 NA
CASSLSAGWVYGYTF TGCGCCAGCAGCTTGAGTGCAGGGTGGGTCTATGGCTACACCTTC TRBV5-1 NA TRBJ1-2 NA
CASSLGANEQFF TGTGCCAGCAGTTTAGGTGCCAATGAGCAGTTCTTC TRBV27 NA TRBJ2-1 NA
CASSPLVGTGDGNTEAFF TGCGCCAGCAGCCCCCTAGTTGGGACAGGGGATGGGAACACTGAAGCTTTCTTT TRBV4-1 NA TRBJ1-1 TRBD1
CAWQPAADPSGNTIYF TGTGCCTGGCAGCCCGCAGCGGACCCATCTGGAAACACCATATATTTT TRBV30 NA TRBJ1-3 NA
CATREMLDSPLHF TGCGCCACCAGGGAAATGCTGGATTCACCCCTCCACTTT TRBV5-1 NA TRBJ1-6 NA
CASSFRRNSQANEQFF TGTGCCAGCAGTTTTCGGCGGAATTCCCAAGCCAATGAGCAGTTCTTC TRBV27 NA TRBJ2-1 NA
CASLFGRWAEAFF TGTGCCAGCCTTTTTGGCAGGTGGGCTGAAGCTTTCTTT TRBV2 NA TRBJ1-1 NA